This TCR beta chain was found in a study of Graves' ophthalmopathy and Graves' hyperthyroidism. Trimming took 2 bases from V and 5 from J, leaving 16 bases between them. Germline V CDR1 and CDR2: GTSNPN, SVGIG (reference sequence). The CDR3 has 15 amino acids. This clonotype was seen more than once but under ten times. What it recognizes is unknown. General observations from the study: Blood was where most expanded thyroid clonotypes above 0.001 frequency also turned up.

Amplification of TCR beta CDR3 regions used RNA transcripts. Second-round multiplex PCR came after a first-round RT-PCR that employed HTBI primers. One entry per CDR3 protein results from TCRdb running MiXCR on the multiplex PCR reads. The sample lists 680,000 or so distinct CDR3 sequences, 22% occurring once. Participants with hyperthyroidism, aged 18 to 65, were newly diagnosed with under 2 months' duration. The source material was peripheral blood. The chain has TRBV30 and TRBJ1-3; D unresolved. This TCR was sampled from a woman aged 18-29 years with stable Graves' hyperthyroidism. Some clones in this sample may be carry-over from other donors' samples. CDR3 loop: CAWSRGGVERNTIYF. The CDR3 nucleotides are TGTGCCTGGAGTCGCGGCGGGGTCGAAAGAAACACCATATATTTT.